This is a list of T cell receptor beta chains from one sample in a study of blood T cells in healthy people across ages. TCRdb independently ran MiXCR on the 5' RACE reads; one entry per CDR3 protein. The data contain just over 1 million distinct CDR3 sequences, 35% to 50% of them singletons. The sample was blood. The receptors derive from a woman aged 55-70 years in good health. Both conserved end residues are part of each CDR3. D genes are given only for firm matches.

d_call: NA
j_call: TRBJ2-1
v_call: TRBV12-3/TRBV12-4
cdr3_aa: CASSEGVYVLFF

d_call: NA
j_call: TRBJ2-1
v_call: TRBV11-2
cdr3_aa: CASSLAQDNEQFF

d_call: NA
j_call: TRBJ2-1
v_call: TRBV4-2
cdr3_aa: CASSQERRSYNEQFF

d_call: NA
j_call: TRBJ2-5
v_call: TRBV7-9
cdr3_aa: CTSVPGRRQPQETQYF

d_call: NA
j_call: TRBJ2-4
v_call: TRBV7-9
cdr3_aa: CASSPPGRADIQYF

d_call: TRBD2
j_call: TRBJ2-1
v_call: TRBV7-2
cdr3_aa: CASSPWLAGGPNEQFF

d_call: NA
j_call: TRBJ1-2
v_call: TRBV10-3
cdr3_aa: CAISQDIYGYTF

d_call: NA
j_call: TRBJ2-7
v_call: TRBV29-1
cdr3_aa: CSASTDTYEQYF

d_call: TRBD1
j_call: TRBJ2-1
v_call: TRBV7-8
cdr3_aa: CASSLRRDRVKMNEQFF

d_call: TRBD2
j_call: NA
v_call: TRBV27
cdr3_aa: CASSSMGVGLAMHYEQYF

d_call: TRBD1
j_call: TRBJ2-4
v_call: TRBV6-4
cdr3_aa: CASSVRTGRAKNIQYF

d_call: NA
j_call: NA
v_call: TRBV11-2
cdr3_aa: CASSPLKAGVNEQYF

d_call: NA
j_call: TRBJ2-3
v_call: TRBV27
cdr3_aa: CASKARTAAADTQYF

d_call: NA
j_call: TRBJ2-6
v_call: TRBV20-1
cdr3_aa: CSASKQGPANVLTF

d_call: NA
j_call: TRBJ2-5
v_call: TRBV9
cdr3_aa: CASSVEHWSVEQYF

d_call: NA
j_call: TRBJ2-3
v_call: TRBV20-1
cdr3_aa: CSAGVRADTQYF

d_call: NA
j_call: TRBJ2-7
v_call: TRBV25-1
cdr3_aa: CASSGRLYEQYF

d_call: NA
j_call: TRBJ1-2
v_call: TRBV15
cdr3_aa: CATSRDVEAPYGYTF

d_call: TRBD2
j_call: TRBJ2-1
v_call: TRBV28
cdr3_aa: CASQRATGGYNEQFF

d_call: NA
j_call: TRBJ2-2
v_call: TRBV6-4
cdr3_aa: CASSEQPNTGELFF

d_call: TRBD1
j_call: TRBJ2-1
v_call: TRBV6-1
cdr3_aa: CASSEVPGQGAGNEQFF

d_call: NA
j_call: TRBJ2-3
v_call: TRBV2
cdr3_aa: CASTRELTDTQYF

d_call: NA
j_call: TRBJ2-4
v_call: TRBV9
cdr3_aa: CASSADGSYKQYF

d_call: NA
j_call: TRBJ2-5
v_call: TRBV7-9
cdr3_aa: CASSWVQETQYF

d_call: NA
j_call: TRBJ2-3
v_call: TRBV27
cdr3_aa: CASSLSAGSTDMQYF

d_call: TRBD2
j_call: TRBJ2-1
v_call: TRBV6-5
cdr3_aa: CASTSRGESSYNEQFF

d_call: NA
j_call: TRBJ2-5
v_call: TRBV19
cdr3_aa: CASSIGQQETQYF

d_call: TRBD1
j_call: TRBJ2-7
v_call: TRBV12-3/TRBV12-4
cdr3_aa: CASSFIGQAFYEQYF

d_call: TRBD2
j_call: TRBJ2-1
v_call: TRBV29-1
cdr3_aa: CSLVGGLGGDYNEQFF

d_call: NA
j_call: TRBJ2-7
v_call: TRBV20-1
cdr3_aa: CSAIKSSYEQYF

d_call: NA
j_call: TRBJ2-2
v_call: TRBV5-1
cdr3_aa: CASSLEPRGTGELFF

d_call: TRBD1
j_call: TRBJ1-2
v_call: TRBV30
cdr3_aa: CAWNADRGLNYGYTF

d_call: NA
j_call: NA
v_call: TRBV21-1
cdr3_aa: CASSKRGVSYEQYF

d_call: NA
j_call: TRBJ2-7
v_call: TRBV29-1
cdr3_aa: CSVDSTYEQYF

d_call: NA
j_call: TRBJ2-1
v_call: TRBV6-6
cdr3_aa: CAIGYSGEQFF

d_call: TRBD1
j_call: TRBJ1-1
v_call: TRBV11-1
cdr3_aa: CASSLQQGTNTEAFF